One TCR beta chain is described in this entry. The target antigen is unknown. An approximately 9.8 ml volume of fresh peripheral blood provided the PBMCs. The record originates from a study of T cells in Graves' hyperthyroidism and ophthalmopathy. About the research overall: Peripheral blood samples were taken at initial diagnosis, prior to any treatment.

V was clipped by 11 bases and J by 1 base, with 14 bases between them. The CDR3 extends over 13 amino acids. The study, taken as a whole, reports: Ophthalmopathy, which appeared later, was predicted by the model a median 6.5 months before onset. Blood held most thyroid clonotypes expanded above 0.001 frequency.

RNA transcripts were the template for amplifying TCR beta CDR3 regions. A set of HTBI primers served as the primers for a first-round RT-PCR of the TCR CDR3. One entry per CDR3 protein results from TCRdb running MiXCR on the multiplex PCR reads. Of roughly 720,000 distinct CDR3 sequences in the sample, around a sixth were seen once. The sample taken for sequencing was blood. The chain carries TRBV12-3 or TRBV12-4 and TRBJ1-2, with D perhaps matching TRBD1 (6 bases). The receptor was isolated from a man between 50 and 59 years old with Graves' hyperthyroidism. The CDR3: CACGGGHNYGYTF. The CDR3 DNA sequence: TGTGCCTGTGGGGGGGGGCATAACTATGGCTACACCTTC.